These T cell receptor beta chains were read from a single sample in a study of blood T cells in healthy people across ages. One entry per CDR3 protein, called by TCRdb with MiXCR from the 5' RACE reads. This sample yields about 1,000,000 distinct CDR3 sequences, of which more than 40% are seen a single time; approximately 17% belongs to the top ten. Sequences were obtained from blood. Receptor source: a woman aged 55-69 years in good health. Both conserved end residues are trimmed from each CDR3. The order of the fields is V gene, J gene, CDR3 protein.

>TRBV7-9|TRBJ1-1
ASSPTGGTMGTEAF
>TRBV29-1|TRBJ2-7
SVDSVGTSGDEQY
>TRBV7-9|TRBJ2-7
ASSLIPRDRAYEQY
>TRBV6-6|TRBJ2-7
ASSSTTSGRGGEQY
>TRBV29-1|TRBJ2-1
SVEGASGIIVDEQF
>TRBV28|TRBJ2-5
ASSLAGAGQETQY
>TRBV29-1|TRBJ2-7
SVGPSVLARQY
>TRBV20-1|TRBJ2-5
SARALRDRQETQY
>TRBV6-5|TRBJ2-1
ASSHERHSYNEQF
>TRBV3-1|TRBJ2-2
ASSQVGEETGELF
>TRBV6-5|TRBJ2-5
ASSYPTQY
>TRBV5-1|TRBJ2-7
ASSLVIGSVGYYEQY
>TRBV20-1|TRBJ1-4
SARQATNEKLF
>TRBV3-1|-
ASSMRQLGTYEQY
>TRBV10-3|TRBJ2-7
AISEAGKAYEQY
>TRBV7-9|TRBJ2-1
ASSLGGHGDEQF
>TRBV9|TRBJ2-2
ASSIPGITGELF
>TRBV15|TRBJ2-3
ATSFGSGTDTQY
>TRBV7-9|TRBJ2-7
ASSLRGASGSLAYEQY
>TRBV11-2|TRBJ2-1
ASSRTSGSVHNEQF
>TRBV27|TRBJ2-1
ASSLGGLPYNEQF
>TRBV14|TRBJ2-1
ASSPGGRGLYNEQF
>TRBV5-1|TRBJ2-3
ASSSTGEGTDTQY
>TRBV15|TRBJ1-6
ATSRDRPGAINSPLH
>TRBV6-1|TRBJ2-5
ASSEAWTGIQETQY
>TRBV3-1|TRBJ2-7
ASSQGTGLAIYEQY
>TRBV20-1|TRBJ1-4
SARDLGADEKLF
>TRBV20-1|TRBJ2-7
SARDVQDYEQY
>TRBV12-3/TRBV12-4|TRBJ1-2
ASSFYRGEGGYT
>TRBV12-3/TRBV12-4|TRBJ2-1
ASSPSFSGRWNEQF
>TRBV4-1|TRBJ2-7
ASSQDSNIAYEQY
>TRBV10-3|TRBJ1-4
AIRGQGNEKLF
>TRBV2|TRBJ2-5
ASSETSGRQETQY
>TRBV28|TRBJ2-7
ASSEQGLGEQY
>TRBV12-3/TRBV12-4|TRBJ2-1
ASSFSGSQF
>TRBV7-9|TRBJ2-1
SSRSGQLRLY
>TRBV11-1|-
ASSVTGTPSYNEQY
>TRBV5-1|TRBJ2-1
ASSIGSSYNEQF
>TRBV20-1|TRBJ2-3
SALNPAPDTQY
>TRBV6-1|-
ASSEGLACEQY
>TRBV3-1|TRBJ2-1
ASSQAGDTNEQF
>TRBV3-1|TRBJ2-1
ASSHAQEAMETQF
>TRBV6-5|-
ASSYSGLAGGYEQY
>TRBV20-1|TRBJ1-5
SAPEGYSNQPQH
>TRBV9|TRBJ2-5
ASSVPGQGRETQY
>TRBV7-9|TRBJ1-1
ASSLGQVNTEAF
>TRBV7-8|TRBJ2-7
ASSFKSGPGAYEQY
>TRBV10-3|TRBJ2-5
AISNTGVSMETQY
>TRBV9|TRBJ2-3
ASSVGGGESTDTQY
>TRBV7-9|TRBJ2-2
ASSLELAGTFGGELF
>TRBV6-5|TRBJ2-5
ASSYLRGGWETQY
>TRBV24-1|TRBJ2-7
ATSQTGRYHSSYEQY
>TRBV20-1|TRBJ2-7
SAVGQTYEQY
>TRBV27|TRBJ2-7
ASSFHRDRGTYEQY
>TRBV6-1|TRBJ2-7
ASNLRDRASYEQY